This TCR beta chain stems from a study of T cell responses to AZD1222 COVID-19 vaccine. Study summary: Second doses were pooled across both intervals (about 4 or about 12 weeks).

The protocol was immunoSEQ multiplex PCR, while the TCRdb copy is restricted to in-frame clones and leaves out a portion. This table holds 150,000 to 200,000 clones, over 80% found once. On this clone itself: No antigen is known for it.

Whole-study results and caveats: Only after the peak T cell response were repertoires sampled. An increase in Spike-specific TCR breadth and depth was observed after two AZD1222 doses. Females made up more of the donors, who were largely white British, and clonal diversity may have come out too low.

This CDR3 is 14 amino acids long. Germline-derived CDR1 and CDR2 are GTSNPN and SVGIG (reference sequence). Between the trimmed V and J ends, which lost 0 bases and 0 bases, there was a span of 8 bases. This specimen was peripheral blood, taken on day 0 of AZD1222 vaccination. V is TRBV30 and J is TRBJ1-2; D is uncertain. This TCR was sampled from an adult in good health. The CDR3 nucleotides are TGTGCCTGGAGTGTGGGAGGGTCTAACTATGGCTACACCTTC. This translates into CAWSVGGSNYGYTF.